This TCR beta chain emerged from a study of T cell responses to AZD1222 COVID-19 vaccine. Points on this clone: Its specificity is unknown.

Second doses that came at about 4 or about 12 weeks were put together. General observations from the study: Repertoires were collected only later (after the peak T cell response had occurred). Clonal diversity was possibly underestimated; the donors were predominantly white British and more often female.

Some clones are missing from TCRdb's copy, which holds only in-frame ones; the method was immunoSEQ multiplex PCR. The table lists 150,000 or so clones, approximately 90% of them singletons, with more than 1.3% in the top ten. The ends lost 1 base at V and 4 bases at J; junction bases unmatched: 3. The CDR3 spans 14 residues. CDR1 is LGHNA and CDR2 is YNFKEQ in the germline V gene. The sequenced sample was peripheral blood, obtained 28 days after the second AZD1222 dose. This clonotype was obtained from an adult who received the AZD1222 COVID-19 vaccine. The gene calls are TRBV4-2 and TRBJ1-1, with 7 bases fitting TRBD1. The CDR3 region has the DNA TGTGCCAGCAGCCAAGGACAGGGCGGCACTGAAGCTTTCTTT. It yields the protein CASSQGQGGTEAFF.